The entry below describes one T cell receptor (beta chain). The sample originates from a study of shared clonotypes between healthy human individuals. Original methodology: Junction-only sequences produced by ImmunoSEQ had no quality scores, so filtering differed. The protocol was immunoSEQ multiplex PCR, while the TCRdb copy is restricted to in-frame clones and leaves out a portion. That table supplies the V and J calls and clone size; D and trimming were determined from the DNA. The data hold 560,000 or so clones, with around 96% observed a single time. Naive CD8 cells lacked CD45RO, underwent positive selection for CCR7 and left out terminally differentiated effector memory CD45RA+ cells. The clonotype originates from a woman in her twenties or thirties in good health. Sample: naive CD8+ T cells sorted from blood.

CDR3 loop: CASSPPTGDQPQHF. CDR3 DNA: TGTGCCAGCAGTCCACCGACAGGGGATCAGCCCCAGCATTTT. This chain joins TRBV28 and TRBJ1-5; 8 bases fit TRBD1. J lost 5 bases, V lost 5 bases, and 5 bases had no gene match. The germline CDR1 and CDR2 sequences are MDHEN and SYDVKM. The CDR3 loop spans 14 amino acids.